The T cell receptor beta chain under discussion was sequenced for a study of cytomegalovirus exposure and HLA in healthy donors. General study findings and limits: In a later analysis, V- and J-gene trimming of beta chains associated with a DCLRE1C missense variant, replicated independently.

Primers for the PCR totalled 60 Vbeta and 13 Jbeta. TCRdb keeps only in-frame clones here, not all; method: immunoSEQ multiplex PCR. The sample has 100,000 to 150,000 clones; approximately 82% are singletons. The CDR3 runs to 18 residues. This clone was found once. Its antigen is unidentified. This clonotype originated in a man aged 18 to 29 in good health and CMV-seropositive. V usage is TRBV21-1 and J usage is TRBJ1-5; the table's D call, TRBD1, was not checked against the DNA. TRBV21-1 is a pseudogene locus. Sequencing was done on a sample of PBMCs. The CDR3 is CASSKQQGRIDGNQPQHF. The CDR3 bases are TGTGCCAGCAGCAAGCAACAGGGTAGGATTGACGGCAATCAGCCCCAGCATTTT.